This entry is about one T cell receptor beta chain. The CDR3 consists of 15 residues. Looked up from germline, CDR1 is SGDLS and CDR2 is YYNGEE. With 3 bases clipped from V and 2 bases from J, the junction kept 4 bases outside the gene matches. Time point denoted: after dendritic cell vaccination, including at tumor progression/relapse. Libraries were prepared by immunoSEQ multiplex PCR; TCRdb keeps only in-frame clonotypes and omits some of them. Here the sample spans about 50,000 clones, around 85% being singletons. The sample originates from a study of glioma-infiltrating T cells after dendritic cell vaccination. Study summary: Patients received autologous tumor lysate-pulsed dendritic cell vaccination between the early 2000s and the early 2010s.

The TCR sequence derives from a human donor with glioblastoma. Source: blood, taken after dendritic cell vaccination. The chain has TRBV9 and TRBJ2-7; 11 nucleotides agree with TRBD1. The CDR3 DNA reads TGTGCCAGCAGCGCCCTGGGACAGGGGGCCTACGAGCAGTACTTC. Encoded protein: CASSALGQGAYEQYF.